This T cell receptor (beta chain) was identified in a study of blood T cell repertoires in COVID-19. V lost 2 bases and J lost 4, with 18 bases in between. The CDR3 is made up of 17 amino acids. Germline CDR1 reads SGHVS; CDR2 reads FQNEAQ. Clones were sequenced by immunoSEQ multiplex PCR, and TCRdb holds only the in-frame ones, with some missing. The sample lists a few hundred thousand clones; 86% were seen once. The chain couples TRBV7-8 to TRBJ2-4; D gene uncertain. The sequence was collected from a man in his forties or fifties who had recovered from COVID-19. The sequenced material came from peripheral blood. The CDR3 region has the DNA TGTGCCAGCAGCTTACCGGAAACCGGGTATGAGAAAAACATTCAGTACTTC. It yields the protein CASSLPETGYEKNIQYF.